The 19 T cell receptor beta chains below were found in one sample sequenced in a study of blood T cell repertoires in COVID-19. Produced via immunoSEQ multiplex PCR; TCRdb's table is partial and in-frame only. This sample has 64,000 or so clones, with 80% to 90% found just once. Sequencing input: peripheral blood. These receptors were collected from a middle-aged man with acute or convalescent COVID-19.

The V gene is TRBV6-5, the J gene TRBJ1-1; possible D gene TRBD1, 5 bases. The CDR3 covers 12 residues. Per the germline V gene, CDR1 is MNHEY and CDR2 is SVGAGI. V was trimmed by 5 bases and J by 10 bases, leaving 14 bases between them. CDR3 region: CASSTQDRSAFF. The CDR3 nucleotides read TGTGCCAGCAGTACACAGGATCGTTCAGCTTTCTTT.

This chain joins TRBV6-2 or TRBV6-3 and TRBJ2-7; D unresolved. V was cut by 6 bases and J by 3 bases, with 6 bases left in between. This CDR3 has 11 amino acids. CDR1 is MNHEY and CDR2 is SVGEGT in the germline V gene. The CDR3 loop reads CASSRSYEQYF. The CDR3 DNA reads as TGTGCCAGCAGCAGGAGCTACGAGCAGTACTTC.

This chain connects TRBV4-1 to TRBJ2-2; TRBD1 is a possible D gene (5 bases). The V end lost 0 bases, the J end lost 5 bases, and 19 bases lay between the germline ends. Germline assignment: CDR1 MGHRA and CDR2 YSYEKL. The CDR3 length is 18 residues. The CDR3 region is CASSQDSTLLRVTGELFF. The CDR3 coding sequence is TGCGCCAGCAGCCAAGATTCCACTTTACTCAGGGTAACCGGGGAGCTGTTTTTT.

The V call is TRBV30, the J call TRBJ1-1; 9 bases agree with TRBD1. CDR1 GTSNPN and CDR2 SVGIG come from the germline V gene (reference sequence). The CDR3 loop spans 13 amino acids. The J segment lost 7 bases and the V segment lost 3 bases, leaving 6 bases of the junction unmatched. In DNA form, the CDR3 reads TGTGCCTGGAGGCCCGACAGGGGGGTTGAAGCTTTCTTT. Protein product: CAWRPDRGVEAFF.

This sequence joins TRBV11-2 and TRBJ2-2; 12 nucleotides line up with TRBD1. The CDR3 runs 17 residues. J lost 6 bases, V lost 5 bases, and 10 bases had no gene match. In germline, CDR1 is SGHAT, CDR2 FQNNGV. CDR3 in amino acids: CASSPLGQGAGAGELFF. In DNA, the CDR3 is TGTGCCAGCAGCCCCCTGGGACAGGGGGCGGGAGCCGGGGAGCTGTTTTTT.

This clone appeared a single time. The chain combines TRBV28 with TRBJ1-1, with D uncertain. Germline V CDR1 and CDR2: MDHEN, SYDVKM. The CDR3 runs to 17 residues. Trimming took off 8 bases at V and 2 bases at J, with 24 bases between the two ends. The CDR3 loop reads CASDLGKRAALNTEAFF. The CDR3 DNA sequence: TGTGCCAGCGATCTTGGGAAGAGGGCAGCTCTCAACACTGAAGCTTTCTTT.

The gene calls are TRBV6-5 and TRBJ1-1, with TRBD1 as a possible D gene (6 bases). V was trimmed by 7 bases and J by 1 base, leaving 16 bases between them. This CDR3 contains 15 residues. CDR1 and CDR2 (germline): MNHEY, SVGAGI. The CDR3 protein is CASIKGVLGNTEAFF. The CDR3 nucleotides read TGTGCCAGCATCAAGGGGGTTCTCGGGAACACTGAAGCTTTCTTT.

The rearrangement uses TRBV9 and TRBJ2-3; no clear D gene. The germline V and J ends were trimmed by 4 bases and 0 bases, with 12 bases remaining between them. The CDR3 consists of 15 residues. Germline V gene data show CDR1 as SGDLS and CDR2 as YYNGEE. The CDR3, as DNA: TGTGCCAGCAGCCTACTAAGATCTAGCACAGATACGCAGTATTTT. This encodes CASSLLRSSTDTQYF.

The chain links TRBV5-1 to TRBJ1-2, with 9 bases aligning to TRBD1. V lost 2 bases and J lost 3; bases outside the gene matches: 8. Germline V gives CDR1 SGHRS, CDR2 YFSETQ. This CDR3 has 16 amino acids. CDR3 region: CASSFETGGFDYGYTF. DNA for the CDR3: TGCGCCAGCAGCTTCGAGACAGGGGGTTTTGACTATGGCTACACCTTC.

The rearrangement uses TRBV3-1 (or the pseudogene TRBV3-2) and TRBJ1-1, with TRBD1 identical over 8 bases. There are 18 residues in the CDR3. Germline lookup yields CDR1 LGHDT and CDR2 YNNKEL (reference sequence). The V and J ends lost 7 bases and 3 bases, in that order; junction bases with no gene match: 19. In DNA, the CDR3 is TGTGCCAGCACCGCCGATCGGAAAGGACAGGGACCCGACACTGAAGCTTTCTTT. Its translation: CASTADRKGQGPDTEAFF.

The chain carries TRBV28 and TRBJ1-1; TRBD1 is a possible D gene (5 bases). CDR1 MDHEN and CDR2 SYDVKM come from the germline V gene. The CDR3 length is 13 residues. V gave up 5 bases and J gave up 1 base, with 8 bases separating them. The CDR3: CASSLQGNTEAFF. In DNA form, the CDR3 reads TGTGCCAGCAGTCTTCAGGGGAACACTGAAGCTTTCTTT.

A few counts support this clone. The rearrangement links TRBV11-2 to TRBJ2-4; a possible D gene is TRBD1 (5 bases). CDR3 size: 13 residues. Trimming cost V 7 bases and J 3 bases, with 10 bases left between them. Germline V lookup: CDR1 SGHAT, CDR2 FQNNGV. Here the CDR3 reads CASTGQGKNIQYF. CDR3 nucleotides: TGTGCCAGCACAGGGCAGGGCAAAAACATTCAGTACTTC.

V gene TRBV3-1 (or the pseudogene TRBV3-2) combines with J gene TRBJ2-1; 9 bases line up with TRBD2. The CDR3 is 18 amino acids. V shed 4 bases, J shed 1 base, and the junction held 11 bases outside the gene matches. Germline V gives CDR1 LGHDT, CDR2 YNNKEL (reference sequence). The DNA for the CDR3 is TGTGCCAGCAGCCGTCTAGCGGGGCGCGGGGCGTCCTACAATGAGCAGTTCTTC. This translates into CASSRLAGRGASYNEQFF.

This clone has more than one count but fewer than ten. The genes are TRBV5-4 and TRBJ1-6, with D possibly TRBD1 on 5 matching bases. CDR1 and CDR2 from the germline V gene are SGHNT and YYREEE (reference sequence). The V gene lost 0 bases and the J gene lost 10 bases, with 8 bases spanning the gap. The CDR3 loop spans 13 amino acids. CDR3 protein: CASSLGQNSPLHF. The CDR3, as DNA: TGTGCCAGCAGCTTGGGACAGAACTCACCCCTCCACTTT.

The chain combines TRBV5-1 with TRBJ2-3; TRBD2 is a possible D gene (5 bases). The CDR3 has 16 amino acids. V shed 3 bases and J shed 0 bases, with 14 bases lying between them. Germline lookup yields CDR1 SGHRS and CDR2 YFSETQ. The CDR3 DNA reads as TGCGCCAGCAGCTGGAACAGCGACTACAGCACAGATACGCAGTATTTT. Protein sequence: CASSWNSDYSTDTQYF.

This clone was seen just once. This chain uses TRBV28 with TRBJ2-5, with 7 bases identical to TRBD2. Germline assignment: CDR1 MDHEN and CDR2 SYDVKM. This CDR3 has 15 residues. Germline trimming cut 2 bases from V and 5 bases from J; bases unmatched to any gene: 8. In nucleotides, the CDR3 is TGTGCCAGCAGTTTACCACGTTTCGGGGGGGAGACCCAGTACTTC. Residues: CASSLPRFGGETQYF. The entire variable domain, with the rest obtained from reference TRBV28 and TRBJ2-5, is as follows: DVKVTQSSRYLVKRTGEKVFLECVQDMDHENMFWYRQDPGLGLRLIYFSYDVKMKEKGDIPEGYSVSREKKERFSLILESASTNQTSMYLCASSLPRFGGETQYFGPGTRLLVL.

The rearrangement joins TRBV28 to TRBJ2-5; 12 bases line up with TRBD1. CDR3 length: 14 residues. Germline V gene sequence: CDR1 MDHEN, CDR2 SYDVKM. The V segment lost 8 bases and the J segment 5 bases; nucleotides outside the gene matches: 6. The CDR3 reads CASGTGGLGETQYF. CDR3 sequence (DNA): TGTGCCAGCGGGACAGGGGGCCTGGGGGAGACCCAGTACTTC.

The chain carries TRBV9 and TRBJ1-1, with 9 bases fitting TRBD1. This CDR3 region has 15 residues. V dropped 0 bases and J dropped 5; count of bases not matched to a gene: 5. CDR1 is SGDLS, CDR2 YYNGEE, per germline. This CDR3 reads CASSVVSTGGTEAFF. The DNA of the CDR3 is TGTGCCAGCAGCGTAGTGTCGACAGGGGGGACTGAAGCTTTCTTT.

V is TRBV5-1 and J is TRBJ1-2, with 7 nucleotides matching TRBD1. The CDR3 extends over 16 amino acids. The junction had 9 bases not matched to a gene; V was cut back by 3 bases and J by 1 base. CDR1 is SGHRS, CDR2 YFSETQ, per germline. This CDR3 is CASSSTPGQSNYGYTF. CDR3 DNA: TGCGCCAGCAGCTCAACTCCGGGACAGAGTAACTATGGCTACACCTTC.